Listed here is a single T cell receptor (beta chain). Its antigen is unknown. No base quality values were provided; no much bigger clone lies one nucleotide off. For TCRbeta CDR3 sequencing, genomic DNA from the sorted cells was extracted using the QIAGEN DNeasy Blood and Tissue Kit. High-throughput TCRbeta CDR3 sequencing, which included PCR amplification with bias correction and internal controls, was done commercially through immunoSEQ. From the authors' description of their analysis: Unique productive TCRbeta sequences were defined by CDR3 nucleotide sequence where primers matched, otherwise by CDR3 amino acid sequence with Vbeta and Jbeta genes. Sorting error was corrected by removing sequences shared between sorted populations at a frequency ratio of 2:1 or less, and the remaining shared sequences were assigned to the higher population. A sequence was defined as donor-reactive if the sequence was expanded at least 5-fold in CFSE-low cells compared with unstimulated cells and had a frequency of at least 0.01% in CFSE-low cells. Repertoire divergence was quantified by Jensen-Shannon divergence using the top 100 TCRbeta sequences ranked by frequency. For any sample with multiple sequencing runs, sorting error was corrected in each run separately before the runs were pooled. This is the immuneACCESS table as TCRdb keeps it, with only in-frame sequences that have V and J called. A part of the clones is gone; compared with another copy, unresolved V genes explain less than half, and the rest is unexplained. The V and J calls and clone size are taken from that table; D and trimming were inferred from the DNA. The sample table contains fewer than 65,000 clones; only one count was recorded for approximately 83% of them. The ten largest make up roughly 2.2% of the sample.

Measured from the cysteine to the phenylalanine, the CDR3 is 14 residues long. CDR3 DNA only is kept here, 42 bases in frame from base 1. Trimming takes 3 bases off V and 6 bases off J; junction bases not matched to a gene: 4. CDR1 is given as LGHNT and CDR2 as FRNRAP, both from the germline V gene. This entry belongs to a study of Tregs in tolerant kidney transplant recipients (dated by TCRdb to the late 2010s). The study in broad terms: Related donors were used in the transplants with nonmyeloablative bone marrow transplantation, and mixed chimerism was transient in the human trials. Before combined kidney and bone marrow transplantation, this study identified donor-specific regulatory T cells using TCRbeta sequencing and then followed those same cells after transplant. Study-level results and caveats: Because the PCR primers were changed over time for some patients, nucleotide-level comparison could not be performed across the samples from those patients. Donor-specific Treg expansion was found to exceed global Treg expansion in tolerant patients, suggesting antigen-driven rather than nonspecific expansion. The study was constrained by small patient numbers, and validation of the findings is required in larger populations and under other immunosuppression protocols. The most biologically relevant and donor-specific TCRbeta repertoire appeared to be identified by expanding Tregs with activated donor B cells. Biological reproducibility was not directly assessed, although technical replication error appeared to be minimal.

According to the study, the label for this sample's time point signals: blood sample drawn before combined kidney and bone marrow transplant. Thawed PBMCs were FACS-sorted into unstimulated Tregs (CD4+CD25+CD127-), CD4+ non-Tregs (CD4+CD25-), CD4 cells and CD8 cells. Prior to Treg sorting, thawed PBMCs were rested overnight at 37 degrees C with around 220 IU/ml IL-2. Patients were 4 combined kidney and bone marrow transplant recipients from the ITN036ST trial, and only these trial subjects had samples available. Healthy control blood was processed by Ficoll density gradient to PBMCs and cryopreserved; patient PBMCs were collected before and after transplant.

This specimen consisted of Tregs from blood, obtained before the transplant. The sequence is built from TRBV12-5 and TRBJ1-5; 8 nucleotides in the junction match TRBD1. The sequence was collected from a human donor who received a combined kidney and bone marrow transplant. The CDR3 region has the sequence CASGLTGGSQPQHF. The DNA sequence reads TGTGCTAGTGGTTTAACAGGGGGGAGTCAGCCCCAGCATTTT.